Below are 12 T cell receptor beta chains sequenced from a single sample in a study of blood T cell repertoires in COVID-19. Produced via immunoSEQ multiplex PCR; TCRdb's table is partial and in-frame only. The sample includes more than 150,000 clones, 85% to 90% seen only once; the top ten take about 16%. Material: peripheral blood. The origin of the receptors is a woman aged 40 to 50 with acute or convalescent COVID-19.

The chain carries TRBV5-1 and TRBJ2-5; 14 nucleotides align to TRBD2. Germline CDR1 and CDR2: SGHRS and YFSETQ. There are 18 residues in the CDR3. V lost 4 bases, J lost 0 bases, and 8 bases stayed unmatched. DNA of the CDR3: TGCGCCAGCAGCACCGGACTAGCGGGGGGTTTGTACCAAGAGACCCAGTACTTC. Its protein is CASSTGLAGGLYQETQYF.

The gene calls are TRBV6-6 and TRBJ2-1; TRBD2 aligns across 12 bases. Unmatched junction bases numbered 9, after V lost 5 bases and J lost 7 bases. The CDR3 totals 16 residues. The germline CDR1 and CDR2 sequences are MNHNY and SVGAGI (reference sequence). For the CDR3, the DNA is TGTGCCAGCAGTCCTATTAGACTAGCGGGGGTAAATGAGCAGTTCTTC. The encoded protein is CASSPIRLAGVNEQFF.

The chain joins TRBV28 to TRBJ2-1, with 9 nucleotides matching TRBD1. The germline V gene has CDR1 MDHEN and CDR2 SYDVKM. Unmatched junction bases numbered 5, after V lost 6 bases and J lost 2 bases. The CDR3 is made up of 15 amino acids. CDR3 residues: CASSPWTGAYNEQFF. The CDR3 nucleotides are TGTGCCAGCAGCCCCTGGACAGGGGCCTACAATGAGCAGTTCTTC.

This chain connects TRBV19 to TRBJ2-1; TRBD2 might be the D (7 bases). CDR1 and CDR2 from the germline V gene are LNHDA and SQIVND (reference sequence). The CDR3 runs 16 residues. Trimming left V 4 bases short and J 3 bases short, with 16 bases between. CDR3 region: CASSSYRGAIYNEQFF. The CDR3 bases are TGTGCCAGTAGTAGTTACCGGGGGGCTATCTACAATGAGCAGTTCTTC. Together with reference TRBV19 and TRBJ2-1, the CDR3 gives the full variable domain: DGGITQSPKYLFRKEGQNVTLSCEQNLNHDAMYWYRQDPGQGLRLIYYSQIVNDFQKGDIAEGYSVSREKKESFPLTVTSAQKNPTAFYLCASSSYRGAIYNEQFFGPGTRLTVL.

The chain links TRBV27 to TRBJ2-7, with a weak D call TRBD2 (6 bases). The CDR3 extends over 14 amino acids. Germline lookup yields CDR1 MNHEY and CDR2 SMNVEV (reference sequence). Between the trimmed V and J ends, which lost 3 bases and 4 bases, there was a span of 13 bases. This chain's CDR3 is CASSFGGNSYEQYF. The CDR3 DNA sequence: TGTGCCAGCAGTTTCGGGGGTAACTCGTACGAGCAGTACTTC.

The rearrangement links TRBV6-5 to TRBJ2-3; 7 bases line up with TRBD2. Germline V gives CDR1 MNHEY, CDR2 SVGAGI. J was trimmed by 0 bases and V by 6 bases; bases with no gene match: 0. The CDR3 covers 13 residues. This CDR3 reads CASRGGSTDTQYF. In nucleotides, the CDR3 is TGTGCCAGCAGGGGGGGGAGCACAGATACGCAGTATTTT.

CDR3: CASSIDRAGQGALEQYF. The CDR3 DNA reads as TGTGCCAGTAGTATAGATCGTGCCGGACAGGGGGCGCTCGAGCAGTACTTC. The rearrangement joins TRBV19 to TRBJ2-7; 11 bases fit TRBD1. Trimming at V came to 0 bases and at J to 6 bases, leaving 10 bases not matched to a gene. The CDR3 covers 17 residues. Per the germline V gene, CDR1 is LNHDA and CDR2 is SQIVND (reference sequence).

The V call is TRBV3-1 (or the pseudogene TRBV3-2), the J call TRBJ1-2, with 8 bases fitting TRBD1. After removal of 4 bases from V and 8 bases from J, the junction contained 6 bases not matched to a gene. Germline loops: CDR1 LGHDT, CDR2 YNNKEL (reference sequence). CDR3 length equals 13 residues. CDR3 sequence: CASSPDRDGGYTF. The CDR3 bases are TGTGCCAGCAGCCCGGACAGGGACGGAGGCTACACCTTC.

The rearrangement links TRBV6-5 to TRBJ2-7; TRBD1 aligns across 7 bases. The germline gives CDR1 MNHEY, CDR2 SVGAGI. The CDR3 has 12 residues. Trimming cost V 6 bases and J 4 bases; bases outside gene matches: 3. CDR3 sequence reads: CASSQQGYEQYF. The CDR3, as DNA: TGTGCCAGCAGCCAACAGGGGTACGAGCAGTACTTC.

The V and J genes are TRBV5-6 and TRBJ1-4; 8 nucleotides agree with TRBD1. J was trimmed by 10 bases and V by 1 base; bases with no gene match: 12. This CDR3 comprises 16 residues. CDR1 is SGHDT and CDR2 is YYEEEE in the germline V gene. CDR3 sequence reads: CASSLWGPDRDGKLFF. CDR3 bases: TGTGCCAGCAGCTTGTGGGGGCCGGACAGGGACGGAAAACTGTTTTTT.

V usage is TRBV19 and J usage is TRBJ2-1, with 14 bases that match TRBD2. The CDR3 contains 17 residues. J was trimmed by 7 bases and V by 4 bases; bases with no gene match: 9. The germline V gene encodes CDR1 LNHDA and CDR2 SQIVND (reference sequence). CDR3: CASSTYPGLAGGNEQFF. The CDR3, as DNA: TGTGCCAGTAGTACGTACCCAGGACTAGCGGGAGGAAATGAGCAGTTCTTC.

This clone has just one count. The gene calls are TRBV7-9 and TRBJ1-5, with 8 positions matching TRBD1. Germline V lookup: CDR1 SEHNR, CDR2 FQNEAQ (reference sequence). CDR3 length: 18 amino acids. With V trimmed by 2 bases and J by 4 bases, 13 bases remained unmatched. CDR3 DNA sequence: TGTGCCAGCAGCTTAAGATATGACAAACAGGGGGTGAATCAGCCCCAGCATTTT. It yields the protein CASSLRYDKQGVNQPQHF. Supplemented by reference TRBV7-9 and TRBJ1-5, the full variable domain reads DTGVSQNPRHKITKRGQNVTFRCDPISEHNRLYWYRQTLGQGPEFLTYFQNEAQLEKSRLLSDRFSAERPKGSFSTLEIQRTEQGDSAMYLCASSLRYDKQGVNQPQHFGDGTRLSIL.